Below are 19 T cell receptor beta chains sequenced from a single sample in a study of response to subunit inactivated influenza vaccine (dated by TCRdb to 2016 to 2019). Library preparation used RT-PCR. The sequencer was an Illumina HiSeq 2500. TCRdb trimmed the raw reads at Q25, called clones with MiXCR and kept productive beta chains. Rows merge per CDR3 protein into single entries with the most common DNA and genes. This sample holds 500,000 or so distinct CDR3 sequences; about 17% were observed only once. The ten largest clonotypes hold about 3% of the sample. Sample: CD4+ T cells sorted from PBMCs, taken roughly 24 months after vaccination. The receptors stem from a man between 50 and 75 years old who received an inactivated influenza vaccine. Donor details come from another sample of the same person, matched by shared clones.

The chain couples TRBV4-2 to TRBJ2-7; a possible D gene is TRBD1 (6 bases). Germline V gene data show CDR1 as LGHNA and CDR2 as YNFKEQ. This CDR3 is 15 amino acids long. The V gene lost 1 base and the J gene lost 0 bases, with 10 bases spanning the gap. This chain's CDR3 is CASSQVGTLSYEQYF. The CDR3 DNA reads as TGTGCCAGCAGCCAAGTGGGGACACTCTCCTACGAGCAGTACTTC.

The rearrangement joins TRBV2 to TRBJ1-1; D gene uncertain. Trimming shortened V by 7 bases and J by 1 base, and 13 bases separated the two germline ends. Germline-derived CDR1 and CDR2 are SNHLY and FYNNEI. The CDR3 covers 14 residues. The CDR3 protein is CASKWERTNTEAFF. As DNA, the CDR3 is TGTGCCAGCAAGTGGGAGAGAACGAACACTGAAGCTTTCTTT.

CDR3 protein: CATSDSTGEETQYF. The CDR3 DNA sequence: TGTGCCACCAGTGACTCGACAGGCGAGGAGACCCAGTACTTC. The chain joins TRBV24-1 to TRBJ2-5, with D perhaps matching TRBD1 (6 bases). Germline V gives CDR1 KGHDR, CDR2 SFDVKD. This CDR3 is built from 14 residues. Trimming removed 4 bases from V and 5 bases from J, with 13 bases in between.

The chain employs TRBV5-6 and TRBJ2-7, with TRBD1 as a possible D gene (6 bases). The V and J ends lost 0 bases and 8 bases respectively, with 15 bases between them. This CDR3 contains 14 residues. Germline assignment: CDR1 SGHDT and CDR2 YYEEEE. DNA for the CDR3: TGTGCCAGCAGCTTGGACAGGGAGTTTTATCAGCAGTACTTC. It encodes CASSLDREFYQQYF.

The table lists this clonotype with a count of one. V gene TRBV5-4 combines with J gene TRBJ2-5; D remains ambiguous. From germline, CDR1 is SGHNT and CDR2 YYREEE (reference sequence). Trimming left V 4 bases short and J 3 bases short, with 10 bases between. The CDR3 is made up of 13 amino acids. The CDR3 is CASSPRIEETQYF. As DNA, the CDR3 is TGTGCCAGCAGCCCGCGAATCGAAGAGACCCAGTACTTC.

This chain connects TRBV3-1 to TRBJ1-6; D is undetermined. V was cut by 1 base and J by 8 bases, with 12 bases left in between. CDR1 is LGHDT, CDR2 YNNKEL, per germline (reference sequence). The CDR3 runs to 15 residues. The CDR3 loop is CASSQGGAYDSPLHF. CDR3 nucleotides: TGTGCCAGCAGCCAAGGAGGAGCTTATGATTCACCCCTCCACTTT. The variable domain in full, with the rest retrieved from reference TRBV3-1 and TRBJ1-6, is DTAVSQTPKYLVTQMGNDKSIKCEQNLGHDTMYWYKQDSKKFLKIMFSYNNKELIINETVPNRFSPKSPDKAHLNLHINSLELGDSAVYFCASSQGGAYDSPLHFGNGTRLTVT.

In regard to this clonotype: One end of the junction fails to match germline, which may point to a read error. The V gene is TRBV5-1, the J gene TRBJ1-2; no reliable D call. This CDR3 is 12 amino acids long. Germline loops: CDR1 SGHRS, CDR2 YFSETQ. The CDR3 sequence: CASSRTDYDYTF. As DNA, the CDR3 is TGCGCCAGTAGTCGGACGGACTATGACTACACCTTC.

The V and J genes are TRBV20-1 and TRBJ2-2; D gene ambiguous. CDR3 length: 13 amino acids. V lost 0 bases to trimming and J lost 2 bases, with 4 bases between them. Germline V gives CDR1 DFQATT, CDR2 SNEGSKA (reference sequence). The CDR3 DNA reads as TGCAGTGCTAGAGAAACTAACACCGGGGAGCTGTTTTTT. Residues: CSARETNTGELFF.

The genes are TRBV7-2 and TRBJ1-2; TRBD1 might be the D (6 bases). V lost 6 bases, J lost 5 bases, and 13 bases lay in between. The CDR3 covers 13 residues. Germline values: CDR1 SGHTA, CDR2 FQGNSA. The CDR3 coding sequence is TGTGCCAGCAGTATAGGGGGACGATATGGCTACACCTTC. Amino acid sequence: CASSIGGRYGYTF. The full variable domain, with the rest looked up from reference TRBV7-2 and TRBJ1-2, is GAGVSQSPSNKVTEKGKDVELRCDPISGHTALYWYRQSLGQGLEFLIYFQGNSAPDKSGLPSDRFSAERTGGSVSTLTIQRTQQEDSAVYLCASSIGGRYGYTFGSGTRLTVV.

In this sample, this clonotype turned up a few times. This rearrangement joins TRBV24-1 to TRBJ2-3; 7 nucleotides match TRBD1. The CDR3 has 16 residues. CDR1 and CDR2 (germline): KGHDR, SFDVKD. Trimming removed 7 bases from V and 1 base from J; junction bases left unmatched: 10. The CDR3 bases are TGTGCCACCAGCGCCGCAGGGGGAGTACGCACAGATACGCAGTATTTT. Its translation is CATSAAGGVRTDTQYF.

The CDR3 loop reads CASRTGASAPQHF. CDR3 nucleotides: TGTGCCAGCAGGACGGGGGCCTCGGCGCCCCAGCATTTT. The genes are TRBV6-2 or TRBV6-3 and TRBJ1-5, with a possible D match to TRBD1 (6 bases). Germline V gives CDR1 MNHEY, CDR2 SVGEGT. The CDR3 is made up of 13 amino acids. Trimming removed 6 bases at V and 9 bases at J, with 15 bases between.

V and J are TRBV4-1 and TRBJ1-2; D ambiguous. CDR1 MGHRA and CDR2 YSYEKL come from the germline V gene. V gave up 0 bases and J gave up 6 bases, with 14 bases separating them. The CDR3 contains 15 residues. CDR3 sequence: CASSQDPANADGYTF. CDR3 nucleotide sequence: TGCGCCAGCAGCCAAGATCCCGCCAACGCGGATGGCTACACCTTC.

The V call is TRBV12-3 or TRBV12-4, the J call TRBJ2-2; perhaps TRBD2 as D (5 bases). The V and J ends lost 3 bases and 1 base respectively, with 18 bases between them. The CDR3 runs 18 residues. The CDR3 region has the DNA TGTGCCAGCAGTTTGATTGTCTTGGGCGGAGGGAACACCGGGGAGCTGTTTTTT. This sequence encodes CASSLIVLGGGNTGELFF.

This clonotype came up a few times. The CDR3 reads CSASPLVRGDTDTQYF. The CDR3 bases are TGCAGTGCTAGCCCCCTTGTCCGGGGAGACACAGATACGCAGTATTTT. The chain uses TRBV20-1 and TRBJ2-3; possible D gene TRBD2, 5 bases. Deletions cut 3 bases from V and 2 bases from J, with 18 bases between. Germline CDR1 and CDR2: DFQATT and SNEGSKA (reference sequence). The CDR3 consists of 16 residues.

This clonotype came up a few times. The chain joins TRBV19 to TRBJ2-1; TRBD1 matches at 9 bases. Germline V gene sequence: CDR1 LNHDA, CDR2 SQIVND (reference sequence). The CDR3 runs 14 residues. The J segment lost 6 bases and the V segment lost 4 bases, leaving 4 bases of the junction unmatched. CDR3 in DNA: TGTGCCAGTAGTACGGGACAGGGTCGCAATGAGCAGTTCTTC. Protein sequence: CASSTGQGRNEQFF.

The chain employs TRBV6-2 or TRBV6-3 and TRBJ1-1; D call uncertain. The CDR3 spans 14 residues. The V end lost 4 bases, the J end lost 3 bases, and 12 bases lay between the germline ends. CDR1 MNHEY and CDR2 SVGEGT come from the germline V gene. DNA for the CDR3: TGTGCCAGCAGTTGGAAAGGCGTGGACACTGAAGCTTTCTTT. It is translated as CASSWKGVDTEAFF.

The rearrangement links TRBV28 to TRBJ2-7; D might be TRBD1 or TRBD2, each matching 5 bases. The V and J ends lost 8 bases and 0 bases respectively, with 8 bases between them. The CDR3 contains 12 residues. Germline-derived CDR1 and CDR2 are MDHEN and SYDVKM. This CDR3 is CASRGNSYEQYF. In DNA, the CDR3 is TGTGCCAGCCGGGGCAACTCCTACGAGCAGTACTTC.

The chain links TRBV5-1 to TRBJ2-7, with 8 bases lining up with TRBD1. V lost 4 bases, J lost 4 bases, and 7 bases stayed unmatched. Germline assignment: CDR1 SGHRS and CDR2 YFSETQ. The CDR3 loop spans 14 amino acids. CDR3 residues: CASSTTGAPYEQYF. The CDR3 coding sequence is TGCGCCAGCAGCACGACAGGGGCGCCGTACGAGCAGTACTTC.

The chain is built from TRBV11-2 and TRBJ2-7, with D perhaps TRBD1 or TRBD2 (5 bases each). V lost 2 bases and J 2 bases, leaving 13 bases between the germline ends. The CDR3 has 15 amino acids. Germline V lookup: CDR1 SGHAT, CDR2 FQNNGV. CDR3 in amino acids: CASSLTLGDTYEQYF. The CDR3 nucleotides are TGTGCCAGCAGCTTAACGTTGGGGGATACCTACGAGCAGTACTTC.